This TCR beta chain was sequenced for a study of Tregs in tolerant kidney transplant recipients. Background on the study: Sorting after B cell culture yielded CD25+CD127- and 4-1BB+CD40L- CD4+ cells. Donor B cells were activated for nine to ten days on irradiated CD40L-expressing 3T3 cells.

Of note for this clone: Its specificity is not known.

The protocol was immunoSEQ multiplex PCR, while the TCRdb copy is restricted to in-frame clones and leaves out a portion. The table shows under 14,000 clones, with more than 75% occurring only once. The study, taken as a whole, reports: Donor-specific Treg expansion exceeded global Treg expansion in tolerant patients, suggesting antigen drive.

V was clipped by 4 bases and J by 2 bases; unmatched bases: 7. Germline loops: CDR1 LGHNA, CDR2 YSLEER. This CDR3 has 15 residues. The sequencing used Tregs from blood cultured with allogeneic cells, collected before the transplant. The chain links TRBV4-3 to TRBJ2-7; the match to TRBD2 covers 8 bases. The receptor was derived from a human patient who received a combined kidney and bone marrow transplant. CDR3: CASSLLSGGPYEQYF. The DNA of the CDR3 is TGCGCCAGCAGCCTGCTAAGCGGGGGACCCTACGAGCAGTACTTC.